The clone carrying this T cell receptor delta chain has more than one count but fewer than ten. What it binds is not known. This entry is derived from a study of Vδ1+ human thymocytes. The CDR3 sequence is 18 residues long. The V end was cut by 3 bases, the J end by 0 bases, with 20 bases between. CDR1 is TSWWSYY and CDR2 is QGS in the germline V gene. Extracted RNA was reverse transcribed into cDNA. Pooled V-gene forward primers with one constant-region reverse primer generated the CDR3 amplicons by multiplex PCR. TCRdb applied CATT to the multiplex PCR reads for clone calling. The table records some 23,000 delta-chain clones, 25% to 30% of them present only once. Study conclusions and caveats: Thymic TRG and TRD repertoires appeared highly polyclonal.

The clonotype was recovered from a boy under two years old who had congenital heart surgery. The rearrangement joins TRDV1 to TRDJ1; D perhaps matches TRDD3 (6 bases). The specimen sequenced was Vdelta1+ gamma-delta thymocytes from the thymus. Stated subset: FACS-sorted CD3+ TCRalphabeta- TCRVdelta1+ TCRVdelta2- thymocytes. The CDR3 here is CALGDTGGGQPYTDKLIF. CDR3 nucleotides: TGTGCTCTTGGGGACACCGGGGGGGGACAACCGTACACCGATAAACTCATCTTT.